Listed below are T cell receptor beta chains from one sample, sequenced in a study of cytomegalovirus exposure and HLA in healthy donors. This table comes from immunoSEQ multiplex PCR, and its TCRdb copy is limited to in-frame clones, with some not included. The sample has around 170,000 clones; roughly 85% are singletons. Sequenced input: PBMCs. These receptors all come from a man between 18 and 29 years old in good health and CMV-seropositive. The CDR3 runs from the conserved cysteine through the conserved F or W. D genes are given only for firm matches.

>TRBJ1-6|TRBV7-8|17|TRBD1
CASSLVWDRGENSPLHF
TGTGCCAGCAGCTTAGTATGGGACAGGGGAGAGAATTCACCCCTCCACTTT
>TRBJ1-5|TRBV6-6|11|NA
CASSASQPQHF
TGTGCCAGCAGCGCGAGTCAGCCCCAGCATTTT
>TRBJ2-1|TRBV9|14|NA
CASSVGTGGDEQFF
TGTGCCAGCAGCGTAGGAACAGGGGGGGATGAGCAGTTCTTC
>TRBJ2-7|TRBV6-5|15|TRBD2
CASSQTSDELGEQYF
TGTGCCAGCAGTCAGACTAGCGATGAGCTGGGTGAGCAGTACTTC
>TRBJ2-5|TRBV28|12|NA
CASSPGAETQYF
TGTGCCAGCAGTCCAGGGGCAGAGACCCAGTACTTC
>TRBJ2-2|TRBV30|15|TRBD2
CAWSVLSGVTGELFF
TGTGCCTGGAGTGTACTTAGCGGGGTCACCGGGGAGCTGTTTTTT
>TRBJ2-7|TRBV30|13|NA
CAWSVNQGYEQYF
TGTGCCTGGAGTGTAAATCAGGGCTACGAGCAGTACTTC
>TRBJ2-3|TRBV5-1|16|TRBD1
CASSLGDRWGTDTQYF
TGCGCCAGCAGCTTGGGGGACAGGTGGGGCACAGATACGCAGTATTTT
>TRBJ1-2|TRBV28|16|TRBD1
CASSPIGQAQNYGYTF
TGTGCCAGCAGCCCGATTGGACAGGCACAGAACTATGGCTACACCTTC
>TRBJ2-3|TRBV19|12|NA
CASSIPGDTQYF
TGTGCCAGTAGTATACCGGGGGATACGCAGTATTTT
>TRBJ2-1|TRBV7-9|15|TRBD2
CASSPSASGYNEQFF
TGTGCCAGCAGCCCCTCGGCTAGCGGATACAATGAGCAGTTCTTC
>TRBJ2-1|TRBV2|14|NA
CASRTGSTLNEQFF
TGTGCCAGCAGAACCGGGTCTACCCTTAATGAGCAGTTCTTC
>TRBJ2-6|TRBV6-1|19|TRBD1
CASSETGTGVLSGANVLTF
TGTGCCAGCAGTGAAACCGGGACAGGCGTCCTCTCTGGGGCCAACGTCCTGACTTTC
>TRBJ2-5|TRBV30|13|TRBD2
CAWRTSGSETQYF
TGTGCCTGGAGGACTAGCGGGTCGGAGACCCAGTACTTC
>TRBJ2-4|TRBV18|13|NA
CASSPQSGNIQYF
TGTGCCAGCTCACCCCAGTCGGGAAACATTCAGTACTTC
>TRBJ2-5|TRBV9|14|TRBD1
CASSPGQVQETQYF
TGTGCCAGCAGCCCGGGACAGGTCCAAGAGACCCAGTACTTC
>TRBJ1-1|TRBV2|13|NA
CASSVSARTEAFF
TGTGCCAGCAGTGTAAGTGCGAGGACTGAAGCTTTCTTT
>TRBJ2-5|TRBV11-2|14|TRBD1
CASSLQGAGETQYF
TGTGCCAGCAGCCTACAGGGGGCAGGAGAGACCCAGTACTTC
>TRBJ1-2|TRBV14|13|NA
CASSQGGYYGYTF
TGTGCCAGCAGCCAAGGAGGGTACTATGGCTACACCTTC
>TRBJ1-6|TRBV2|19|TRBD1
CASSEASETGARNNSPLHF
TGTGCCAGCAGTGAAGCCTCCGAGACAGGGGCGAGAAATAATTCACCCCTCCACTTT
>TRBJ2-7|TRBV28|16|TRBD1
CASSSGQGAKGYEQYF
TGTGCCAGCAGTTCGGGACAGGGGGCTAAAGGATACGAGCAGTACTTC
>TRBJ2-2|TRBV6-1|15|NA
CASSEGQHHTGELFF
TGTGCCAGCAGTGAGGGGCAACATCACACCGGGGAGCTGTTTTTT
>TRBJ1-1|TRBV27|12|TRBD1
CASSLGRGAAFF
TGTGCCAGCAGTTTAGGCAGGGGGGCAGCTTTCTTT
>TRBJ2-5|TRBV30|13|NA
CAWSRTVGETQYF
TGTGCCTGGAGTAGGACAGTTGGAGAGACCCAGTACTTC
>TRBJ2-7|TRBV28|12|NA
CASSSDGPSQYF
TGTGCCAGCAGTTCAGACGGCCCTAGCCAGTACTTC
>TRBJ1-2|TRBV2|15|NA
CASSEGSGGVSGYTF
TGTGCCAGCAGTGAGGGTTCAGGCGGGGTCTCTGGCTACACCTTC
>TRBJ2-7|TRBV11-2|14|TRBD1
CASSFRGGGYEQYF
TGTGCCAGCAGCTTCCGAGGGGGCGGCTACGAGCAGTACTTC
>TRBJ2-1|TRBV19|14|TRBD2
CASSIDPSGEEQFF
TGTGCCAGTAGTATAGATCCTAGCGGGGAAGAGCAGTTCTTC